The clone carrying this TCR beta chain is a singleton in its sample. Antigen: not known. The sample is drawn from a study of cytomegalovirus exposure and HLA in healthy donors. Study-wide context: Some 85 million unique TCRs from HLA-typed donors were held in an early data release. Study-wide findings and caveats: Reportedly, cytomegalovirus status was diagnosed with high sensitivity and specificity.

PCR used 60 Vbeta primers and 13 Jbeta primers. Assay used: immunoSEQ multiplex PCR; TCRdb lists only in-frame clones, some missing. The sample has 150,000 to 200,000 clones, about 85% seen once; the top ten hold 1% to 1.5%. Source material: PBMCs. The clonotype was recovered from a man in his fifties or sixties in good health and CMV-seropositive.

The CDR3, as DNA: TGTGCCTGGAGTGTACTCGCGGTGTCTGAGCAGTTCTTC. Translating it yields CAWSVLAVSEQFF. V gene TRBV30 combines with J gene TRBJ2-1, with D uncertain. CDR3 length: 13 residues. V lost 0 bases to trimming and J lost 9 bases, with 12 bases between them. CDR1 and CDR2 from the germline V gene are GTSNPN and SVGIG (reference sequence).